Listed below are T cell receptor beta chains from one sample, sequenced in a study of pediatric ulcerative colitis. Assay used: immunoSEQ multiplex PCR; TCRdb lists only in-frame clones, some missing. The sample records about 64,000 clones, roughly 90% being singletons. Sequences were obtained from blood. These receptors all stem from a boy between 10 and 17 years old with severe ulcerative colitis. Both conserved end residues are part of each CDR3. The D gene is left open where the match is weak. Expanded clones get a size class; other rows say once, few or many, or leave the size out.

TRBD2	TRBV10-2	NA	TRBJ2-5	TGCGCCAGCAGGGCGGGGACTAGCGGGAGTGGGGAGACCCAGTACTTC	CASRAGTSGSGETQYF
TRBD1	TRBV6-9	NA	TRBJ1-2	TGTGCCAGCAGTTCCGGTACAGGGGGCGCCTATGGCTACACCTTC	CASSSGTGGAYGYTF
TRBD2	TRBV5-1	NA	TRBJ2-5	TGCGCCAGCAGCTTGGCGGGAGGGAGGGAGACCCAGTACTTC	CASSLAGGRETQYF
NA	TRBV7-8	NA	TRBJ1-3	TGTGCCAGCAGCGCGACATGGACAAATACGAACACCATATATTTT	CASSATWTNTNTIYF
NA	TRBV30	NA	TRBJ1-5	TGTGCCTGGAGTGGGGACGGAGCCAATCAGCCCCAGCATTTT	CAWSGDGANQPQHF
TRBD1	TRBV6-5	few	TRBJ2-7	TGTGCCAGCACCCCACCCGGGACAGCTGGAGAGTACTTC	CASTPPGTAGEYF
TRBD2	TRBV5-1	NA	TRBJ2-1	TGCGCCAGCAGCGCCTTTACCAATAGCGGGAGGGCCGGTGAGCAGTTCTTC	CASSAFTNSGRAGEQFF
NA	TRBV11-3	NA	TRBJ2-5	TGTGCCAGCAGCTTAGGAGGGGACCAAGAGACCCAGTACTTC	CASSLGGDQETQYF
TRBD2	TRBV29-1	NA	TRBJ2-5	TGCAGCGGGACCGGACTAGCGGGGAAAGAGACCCAGTACTTC	CSGTGLAGKETQYF
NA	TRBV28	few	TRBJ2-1	TGTGCCAGCAGGACGGACTCCTACAATGAGCAGTTCTTC	CASRTDSYNEQFF
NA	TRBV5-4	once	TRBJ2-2	TGTGCCAGCAGCTTGCATCCCTCTAGGGCGAACACCGGGGAGCTGTTTTTT	CASSLHPSRANTGELFF
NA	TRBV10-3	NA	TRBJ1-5	TGTGCCATCGCAGAGGCAGGGCAGAATCAGCCCCAGCATTTT	CAIAEAGQNQPQHF
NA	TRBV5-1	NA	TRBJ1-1	TGCGCCAGCAGCTTGGCCCCTAACACTGAAGCTTTCTTT	CASSLAPNTEAFF
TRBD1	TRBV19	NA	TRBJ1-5	TGTGCCAGTAGTTCACAGGGGTTTGGGCAGCCCCAGCATTTT	CASSSQGFGQPQHF
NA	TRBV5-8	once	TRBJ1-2	TGTGCCAGCAGCTTCGAGGGAGGGTATGGCTACACCTTC	CASSFEGGYGYTF